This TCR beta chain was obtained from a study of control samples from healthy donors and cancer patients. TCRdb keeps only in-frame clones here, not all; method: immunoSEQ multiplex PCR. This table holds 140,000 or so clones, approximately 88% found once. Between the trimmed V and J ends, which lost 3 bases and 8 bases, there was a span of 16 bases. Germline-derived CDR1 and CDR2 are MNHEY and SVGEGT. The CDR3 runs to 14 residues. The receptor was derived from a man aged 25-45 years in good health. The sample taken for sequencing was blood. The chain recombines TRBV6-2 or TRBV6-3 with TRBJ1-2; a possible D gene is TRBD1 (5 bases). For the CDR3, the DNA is TGTGCCAGCAGTTATAGAGGGCAGGGCAACGGCTACACCTTC. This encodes CASSYRGQGNGYTF.